This T cell receptor (beta chain) was identified during a study of blood T cell repertoires in COVID-19. Study in general: COVID-19 samples from acute and convalescent phases originated in the United States, Italy and Spain. Sources were T cells, B-cell-depleted T cells, or PBMCs; the material itself was cDNA or gDNA.

Sequencing used immunoSEQ multiplex PCR; TCRdb keeps in-frame clones, though not all of them. The table lists about 230,000 clones, around 83% of them singletons. Material for sequencing was peripheral blood. The receptor comes from a middle-aged man with acute or convalescent COVID-19.

CDR3 sequence (DNA): TGTGCCAGCAGCTTAGAGTGGGTAGGGGACAATCAGCCCCAGCATTTT. Residues: CASSLEWVGDNQPQHF. The rearrangement uses TRBV7-8 and TRBJ1-5; D is possibly TRBD1 (5 bases). Germline assignment: CDR1 SGHVS and CDR2 FQNEAQ. Deletions cut 1 base from V and 3 bases from J, with 13 bases between. CDR3 length: 16 amino acids. The complete variable domain, with remaining parts taken from reference TRBV7-8 and TRBJ1-5, reads GAGVSQSPRYKVAKRGQDVALRCDPISGHVSLFWYQQALGQGPEFLTYFQNEAQLDKSGLPSDRFFAERPEGSVSTLKIQRTQQEDSAVYLCASSLEWVGDNQPQHFGDGTRLSIL.